This T cell receptor beta chain was sequenced in a study of cytomegalovirus exposure and HLA in healthy donors. Study-wide results and limits: Confirmation was obtained in vitro that a few CMV-associated chains are specific for CMV antigens. In a later analysis, compared with equally common non-associated chains, HLA-associated beta chains were more expanded.

The CDR3 spans 14 residues. The germline V gene encodes CDR1 SGDLS and CDR2 YYNGEE. In its sample, this clone was seen a few times. Its antigen remains unknown. PCR amplification relied on 60 Vbeta primers (plus 13 Jbeta primers). The table came from immunoSEQ multiplex PCR; TCRdb's copy has only in-frame clones and leaves some out. The sample has fewer than 200,000 clones, around two thirds seen once; the top ten hold less than 1.5%. The material sequenced was PBMCs. The receptor's source is a middle-aged man in good health and CMV-seronegative. The chain uses TRBV9 and TRBJ2-5; 7 bases line up with TRBD1. TRBJ2-7 matches the DNA end more closely, so the J call is doubtful. CDR3 coding DNA: TGTGCCAGCAGCTGGACAGGAACGAGCAGCGAGCAGTACTTC. It codes for CASSWTGTSSEQYF.